The T cell receptor beta chain described here comes from a study of T cell responses to AZD1222 COVID-19 vaccine (dated by TCRdb to the early 2020s). Regarding the study in general: AZD1222 recipients given second doses at about 4 weeks or at about 12 weeks were pooled, since spike-specific TCR depth and breadth were not found to differ between the two schedules. TCR sequencing was performed for over 230 trial participants, of whom about 200 were given two doses of AZD1222 and approximately 25 were given two doses of MenACWY control vaccine. Enrollment into the trials was organized by age into subgroups of 18-55, 56-69 and 70-plus years, and those subgroups contained roughly 150, 30 and 60 TCR-sequenced participants, respectively.

Beyond this particular receptor, the publication reports: After two AZD1222 doses, both the breadth and the depth of spike-specific TCRs were significantly higher than at day 0 and than in MenACWY recipients. Conclusions about previously exposed vaccinees are limited because only a handful of AZD1222 recipients were SARS-CoV-2 seropositive at baseline. The vaccine-associated CD4 TCRs covered the entire spike protein, and the dominant responses fell in regions 160-218 and 743-854. Participants were mostly white British, with more females than males. The authors suggested clonal diversity may have been underestimated. The 56-69-year group was small, and its depth increase did not reach significance, likely because of low power. No day 14 peak-response samples were available, so repertoires were characterized only after the peak T cell response. Epitopes outside the regions mutated in the B.1.351 and B.1.1.7 variants were reportedly recognized by nearly half of the unique spike-specific TCRs.

The CDR3 regions of human TCRbeta chains were analyzed by immunosequencing. The original methods were these. TCRs in the repertoires were matched against a reference library of SARS-CoV-2-specific TCRs that had been generated with the MIRA antigen-specificity platform. Breadth was defined as the fraction of unique TCRs that were SARS-CoV-2-associated. Depth was defined as the fraction of total T cells that were SARS-CoV-2-associated. Each spike-specific TCR was assigned to its reactive spike region and to a CD4 or CD8 class using the MIRA data. Log10-transformed breadth and depth values were compared by one-way ANOVA with Sidak's multiple comparisons tests. TCRdb retrieved this table from immuneACCESS and kept in-frame rearrangements only. Not all clones are present; in checked studies, unresolved V genes account for under half, and no reason is known for the remainder. D and trimming were read from the DNA, whereas the V and J calls and clone size are those reported in that table. This sample is represented by roughly 120,000 clones; over 85% of them were singletons. The ten most abundant clones make up roughly 4.1% of the sample.

V is shortened by 4 bases, J by 7 bases, and the region joining them spans 11 bases. CDR1 and CDR2 were assigned from the germline V gene as SNHLY and FYNNEI. Measured from the cysteine to the phenylalanine, the CDR3 is 13 residues long. The only DNA kept is the CDR3, 39 bases in frame from the first base. This specimen's time point label, per the study, means: baseline before first vaccination. Vaccinee samples came from UK trials COV001 and COV002, including a single-blind randomized controlled phase 2/3 trial of AZD1222 (ChAdOx1 nCoV-19) in healthy adults. Trial participant PBMC samples were collected at day 0 and day 28 after the second dose for TCRbeta chain sequencing. Turning to this clone: No antigen is known for it. Base qualities are not provided; no much larger clone lies one nucleotide away.

Sequencing was performed on peripheral blood, taken on day 0 of AZD1222 vaccination. Recombination linked TRBV2 to TRBJ1-5, with TRBD1 as a weak D call on 5 bases. This TCR was sampled from an adult in good health. CDR3 reads: CASSGGEGQPQHF. In nucleotides, the sequence is TGTGCCAGCAGTGGAGGGGAAGGCCAGCCCCAGCATTTT. Supplemented by the reference TRBV2 and TRBJ1-5 proteins around the CDR3, the complete variable domain is EPEVTQTPSHQVTQMGQEVILRCVPISNHLYFYWYRQILGQKVEFLVSFYNNEISEKSEIFDDQFSVERPDGSNFTLKIRSTKLEDSAMYFCASSGGEGQPQHFGDGTRLSIL.